These T cell receptor beta chains were read from a single sample in a study of long-term antiretroviral therapy in people with HIV. Sequencing was performed with immunoSEQ multiplex PCR; in TCRdb, only in-frame clones are kept and a portion is missing. The sample has 17,000 or so clones, roughly 96% seen once. The material was unsorted PBMCs, obtained around 10 years after starting antiretroviral therapy. These receptors were collected from a man between 25 and 39 years old with HIV. Each CDR3 is given with its conserved first and last residue. The D gene is left open where the match is weak. Clone size appears in some rows only: once, few, many, or a class for an expanded clone.

J,D,size,V,DNA,CDR3
TRBJ2-5,-,-,TRBV18,TGTGCCAGCTCACCAAGGACAAATATGGAGACCCAGTACTTC,CASSPRTNMETQYF
TRBJ1-1,-,-,TRBV6-6,TGTGCCAGCAGCCTGGGAGGGGGCACTGAAGCTTTCTTT,CASSLGGGTEAFF
TRBJ2-3,-,-,TRBV9,TGTGCCAGCAGCGTGGATCAGGGAGAGAATACGCAGTATTTT,CASSVDQGENTQYF
TRBJ2-2,-,-,TRBV5-1,TGCGCCAGCGAGGACCAAGGACAGAACACCGGGGAGCTGTTTTTT,CASEDQGQNTGELFF
TRBJ1-2,-,once,TRBV29-1,TGCAGCGTTGGCGGGGCGGAATCTGGCTACACCTTC,CSVGGAESGYTF
TRBJ2-7,-,-,TRBV2,TGTGCCAGCAGGGCAGGGGCAACCTACGAGCAGTACTTC,CASRAGATYEQYF
TRBJ1-1,TRBD1,-,TRBV19,TGTGCCAGTAGTTTCCGGGACAGGGGGAACCTTGAAGCTTTCTTT,CASSFRDRGNLEAFF
TRBJ2-2,TRBD1,-,TRBV5-1,TGCGCCAGTCACGACAGGGCGAACACCGGGGAGCTGTTTTTT,CASHDRANTGELFF
TRBJ2-1,TRBD2,-,TRBV5-1,TGCGCCAGCAGCTTAGGGACTAGAGGCAATGAGCAGTTCTTC,CASSLGTRGNEQFF
TRBJ2-5,-,-,TRBV5-1,TGCGCCAGCAGCCCCGAATGGGCCGAGACCCAGTACTTC,CASSPEWAETQYF
TRBJ2-7,-,-,TRBV19,TGTGCCAGTAGTGCGGGGTCCGGGGCAGAAAGGTACTTC,CASSAGSGAERYF
TRBJ2-2,-,once,TRBV6-6,TGTGCCAGCAGTTACGGGGACACCGGGGAGCTGTTTTTT,CASSYGDTGELFF
TRBJ2-3,TRBD1,-,TRBV6-6,TGTGCCAGCAGCCCTGGACAGGGGGCAGGTGATACGCAGTATTTT,CASSPGQGAGDTQYF
TRBJ2-3,-,-,TRBV6-5,TGTGCCAGCCGGGCCTCGAGTACAGATACGCAGTATTTT,CASRASSTDTQYF
TRBJ2-5,TRBD1,-,TRBV19,TGTGCCAGTAGTGGAACAGGGGGGTACCAAGAGACCCAGTACTTC,CASSGTGGYQETQYF
TRBJ1-1,-,-,TRBV6-6,TGTGCCAGCCGTCGGGAGAACACTGAAGCTTTCTTT,CASRRENTEAFF
TRBJ2-5,-,-,TRBV10-1,TGCGCCAGCAGTGATTCTCCCGCGGCCCAGTACTTC,CASSDSPAAQYF
TRBJ1-1,-,-,TRBV5-8,TGTGCCAGCAGCTTGGGAGGAATTGACTCCTCAGGGTTCTTT,CASSLGGIDSSGFF
TRBJ1-5,-,-,TRBV7-9,TGTGCCAGCAGCTTAAGCGGGGCTTATAGCAATCAGCCCCAGCATTTT,CASSLSGAYSNQPQHF
TRBJ2-2,-,-,TRBV6-5,TGTGCCAGCAGTTACCGCCTATCCGGGGAGCTGTTTTTT,CASSYRLSGELFF
TRBJ1-1,-,-,TRBV10-1,TGCGCCAGCAGCCTGGGGCAGGGACCTTCGAACACTGAAGCTTTCTTT,CASSLGQGPSNTEAFF
TRBJ1-6,-,-,TRBV4-2,TGTGCCAGCAGCCAAGATCGGGGTCTCACTGAAGACAATTCACCCCTCCACTTT,CASSQDRGLTEDNSPLHF
TRBJ2-7,-,-,TRBV10-3,TGTGCCATCAGTATATACCTTGGGGAATCCTACGAGCAGTACTTC,CAISIYLGESYEQYF
TRBJ1-6,-,-,TRBV11-3,TGTGCCAGTTCTCTGGACAGCTATAATTCACCCCTCCACTTT,CASSLDSYNSPLHF
TRBJ2-3,-,-,TRBV6-1,TGTGCCAGCAGTGGAGGACGGGACTTTACAGATACGCAGTATTTT,CASSGGRDFTDTQYF
TRBJ2-7,-,once,TRBV28,TGTGCCAGCAGTAAGACCCAAGGGCAGTACTTC,CASSKTQGQYF
TRBJ2-5,-,-,TRBV29-1,TGCAGCGCCGGCGGCCAAGAGACCCAGTACTTC,CSAGGQETQYF
TRBJ1-2,TRBD1,-,TRBV5-1,TGCGCCAGCAGCTGGACAGGGAGAGCGTGGGGCTACACCTTC,CASSWTGRAWGYTF
TRBJ1-4,-,-,TRBV10-3,TGTGCCATCAGTGAAGGGGTGCCAACTAATGAAAAACTGTTTTTT,CAISEGVPTNEKLFF
TRBJ1-4,TRBD1,once,TRBV28,TGTGCCAGCAGTTACCCCCGGGGGACAGGCATAGGAAAACTGTTTTTT,CASSYPRGTGIGKLFF
TRBJ1-2,TRBD1,-,TRBV9,TGTGCCAGCACCGAGACAGGGGACTATGGCTACACCTTC,CASTETGDYGYTF
TRBJ2-7,-,-,TRBV18,TGTGCCAGCTCACCACCAATGAAAAGCTCCTACGAGCAGTACTTC,CASSPPMKSSYEQYF
TRBJ2-3,TRBD2,-,TRBV30,TGTGCCTGCCTCGGACTAGCGGGTGCCACAGATACGCAGTATTTT,CACLGLAGATDTQYF
TRBJ2-5,-,-,TRBV10-3,TGTGCCAGCTCGCAGGGGGAGACCCAGTACTTC,CASSQGETQYF
TRBJ2-7,-,-,TRBV29-1,TGCAGCGTGAGGGGGGGTAGGACCTACGAGCAGTACTTC,CSVRGGRTYEQYF
TRBJ2-1,TRBD2,-,TRBV2,TGTGCCAGCAGGTGGGCTAGCGGATACAATGAGCAGTTCTTC,CASRWASGYNEQFF
TRBJ2-5,-,-,TRBV10-2,TGCGCCAGCAGTGTGTCCGGGACACCACAAGAGACCCAGTACTTC,CASSVSGTPQETQYF
TRBJ2-7,-,-,TRBV29-1,TGCAGCGCCTTTGGGGCGGCCCGTGGATCCTACGAGCAGTACTTC,CSAFGAARGSYEQYF
TRBJ1-5,TRBD1,-,TRBV10-3,TGTGCCGCCGGGACAGGGGATCAGCCCCAGCATTTT,CAAGTGDQPQHF